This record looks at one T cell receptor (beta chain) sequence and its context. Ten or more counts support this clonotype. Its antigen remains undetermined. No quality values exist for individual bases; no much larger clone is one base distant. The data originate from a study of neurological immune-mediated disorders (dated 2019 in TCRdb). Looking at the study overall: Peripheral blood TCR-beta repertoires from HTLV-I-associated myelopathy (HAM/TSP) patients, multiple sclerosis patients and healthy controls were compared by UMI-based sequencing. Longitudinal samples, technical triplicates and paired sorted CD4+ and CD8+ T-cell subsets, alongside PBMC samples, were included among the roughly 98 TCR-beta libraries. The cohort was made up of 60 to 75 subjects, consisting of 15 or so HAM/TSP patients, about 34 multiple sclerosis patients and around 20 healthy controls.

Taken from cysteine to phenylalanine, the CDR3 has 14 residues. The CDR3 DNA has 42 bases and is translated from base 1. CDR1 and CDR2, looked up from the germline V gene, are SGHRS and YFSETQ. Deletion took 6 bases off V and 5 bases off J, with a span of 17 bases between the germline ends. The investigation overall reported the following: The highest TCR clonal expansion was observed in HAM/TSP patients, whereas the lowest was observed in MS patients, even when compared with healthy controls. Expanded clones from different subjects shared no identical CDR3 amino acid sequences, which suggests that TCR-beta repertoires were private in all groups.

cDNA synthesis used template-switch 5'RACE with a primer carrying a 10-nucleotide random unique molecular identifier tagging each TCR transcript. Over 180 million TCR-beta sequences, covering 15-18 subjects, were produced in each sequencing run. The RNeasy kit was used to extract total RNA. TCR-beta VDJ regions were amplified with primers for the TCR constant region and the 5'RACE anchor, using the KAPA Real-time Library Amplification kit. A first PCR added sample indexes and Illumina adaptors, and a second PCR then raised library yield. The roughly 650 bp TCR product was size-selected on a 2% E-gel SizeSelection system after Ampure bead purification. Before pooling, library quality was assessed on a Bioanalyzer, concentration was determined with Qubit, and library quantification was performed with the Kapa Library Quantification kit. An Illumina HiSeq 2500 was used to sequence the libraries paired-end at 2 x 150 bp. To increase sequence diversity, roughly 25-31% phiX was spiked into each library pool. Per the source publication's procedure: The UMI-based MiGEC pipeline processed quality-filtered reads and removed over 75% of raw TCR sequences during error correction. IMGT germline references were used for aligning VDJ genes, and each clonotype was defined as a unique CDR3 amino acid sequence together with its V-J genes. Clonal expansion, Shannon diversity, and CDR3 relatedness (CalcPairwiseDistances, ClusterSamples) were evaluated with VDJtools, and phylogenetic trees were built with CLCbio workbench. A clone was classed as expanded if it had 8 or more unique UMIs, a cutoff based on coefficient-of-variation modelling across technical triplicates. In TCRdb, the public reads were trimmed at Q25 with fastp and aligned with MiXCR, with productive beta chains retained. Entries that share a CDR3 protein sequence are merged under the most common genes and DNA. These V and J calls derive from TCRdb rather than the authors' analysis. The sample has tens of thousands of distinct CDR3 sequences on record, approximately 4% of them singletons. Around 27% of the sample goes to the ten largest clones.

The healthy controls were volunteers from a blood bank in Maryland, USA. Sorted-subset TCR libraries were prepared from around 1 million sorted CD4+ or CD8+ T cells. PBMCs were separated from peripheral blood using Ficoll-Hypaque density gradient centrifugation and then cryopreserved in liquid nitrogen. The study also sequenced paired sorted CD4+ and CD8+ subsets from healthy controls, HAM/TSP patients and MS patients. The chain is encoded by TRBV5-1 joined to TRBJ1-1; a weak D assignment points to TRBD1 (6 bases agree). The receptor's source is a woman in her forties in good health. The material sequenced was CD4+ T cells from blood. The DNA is TGCGCCAGCACGACAGGATTCAAGGGGACTGAAGCTTTCTTT. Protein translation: CASTTGFKGTEAFF. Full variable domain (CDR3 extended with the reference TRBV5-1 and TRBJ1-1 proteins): KAGVTQTPRYLIKTRGQQVTLSCSPISGHRSVSWYQQTPGQGLQFLFEYFSETQRNKGNFPGRFSGRQFSNSRSEMNVSTLELGDSALYLCASTTGFKGTEAFFGQGTRLTVV.